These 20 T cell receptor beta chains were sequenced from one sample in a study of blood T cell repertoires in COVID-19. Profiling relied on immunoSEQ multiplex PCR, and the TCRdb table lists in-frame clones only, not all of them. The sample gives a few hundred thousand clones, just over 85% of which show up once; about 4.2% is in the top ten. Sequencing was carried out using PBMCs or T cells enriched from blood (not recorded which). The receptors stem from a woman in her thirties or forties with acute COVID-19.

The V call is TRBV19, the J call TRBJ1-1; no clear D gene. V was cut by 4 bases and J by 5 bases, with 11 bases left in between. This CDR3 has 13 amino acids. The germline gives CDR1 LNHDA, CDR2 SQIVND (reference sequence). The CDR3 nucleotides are TGTGCCAGTAGTACTGGGAGATCGACTGAAGCTTTCTTT. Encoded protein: CASSTGRSTEAFF.

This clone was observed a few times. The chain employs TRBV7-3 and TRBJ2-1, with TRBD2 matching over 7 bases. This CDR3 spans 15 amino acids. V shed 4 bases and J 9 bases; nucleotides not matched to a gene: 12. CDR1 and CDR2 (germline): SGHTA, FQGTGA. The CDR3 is CASSSIQRDMGEQFF. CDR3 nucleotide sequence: TGTGCCAGCAGCTCCATCCAGCGGGATATGGGTGAGCAGTTCTTC.

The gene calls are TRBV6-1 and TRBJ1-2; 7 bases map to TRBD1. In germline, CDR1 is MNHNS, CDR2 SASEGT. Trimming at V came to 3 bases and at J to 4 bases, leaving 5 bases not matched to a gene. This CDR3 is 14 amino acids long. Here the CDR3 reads CASSDQGVPYGYTF. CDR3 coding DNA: TGTGCCAGCAGTGACCAGGGGGTCCCCTATGGCTACACCTTC.

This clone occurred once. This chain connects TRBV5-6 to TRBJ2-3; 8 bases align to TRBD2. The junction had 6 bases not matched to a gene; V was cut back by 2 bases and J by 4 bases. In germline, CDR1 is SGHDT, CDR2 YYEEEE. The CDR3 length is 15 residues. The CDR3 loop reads CASSFGAGASDTQYF. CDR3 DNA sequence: TGTGCCAGCAGCTTCGGAGCGGGAGCCTCAGATACGCAGTATTTT.

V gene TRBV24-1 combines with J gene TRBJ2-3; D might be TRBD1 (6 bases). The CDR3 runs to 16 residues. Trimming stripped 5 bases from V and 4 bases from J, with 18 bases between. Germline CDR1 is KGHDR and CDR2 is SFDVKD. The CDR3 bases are TGTGCCACCAGTGGAGGACAGCCTCATGAGGCAGATACGCAGTATTTT. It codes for CATSGGQPHEADTQYF.

CDR3 in DNA: TGTGCCAGCAGCCAAGAGGGTAGCGGAAGAGAGACCCAGTACTTC. It translates to CASSQEGSGRETQYF. This chain uses TRBV7-9 with TRBJ2-5; weak D call: TRBD2 (6 bases). This CDR3 has 15 residues. Deletions cut 5 bases from V and 4 bases from J, with 17 bases between. Germline V lookup: CDR1 SEHNR, CDR2 FQNEAQ (reference sequence).

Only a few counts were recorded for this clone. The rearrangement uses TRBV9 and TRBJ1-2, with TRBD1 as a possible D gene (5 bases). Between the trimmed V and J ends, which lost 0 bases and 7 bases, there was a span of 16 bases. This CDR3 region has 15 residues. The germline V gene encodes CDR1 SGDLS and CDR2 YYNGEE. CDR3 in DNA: TGTGCCAGCAGCGTAGGGGGCCTCCACATGAGTGGCTACACCTTC. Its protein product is CASSVGGLHMSGYTF.

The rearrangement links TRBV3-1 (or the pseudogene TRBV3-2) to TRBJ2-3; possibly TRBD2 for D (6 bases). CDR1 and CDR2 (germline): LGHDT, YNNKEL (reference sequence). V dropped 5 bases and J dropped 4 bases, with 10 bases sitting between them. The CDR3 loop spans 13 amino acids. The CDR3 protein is CASSRLGADTQYF. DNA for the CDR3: TGTGCCAGCAGCAGACTAGGGGCAGATACGCAGTATTTT.

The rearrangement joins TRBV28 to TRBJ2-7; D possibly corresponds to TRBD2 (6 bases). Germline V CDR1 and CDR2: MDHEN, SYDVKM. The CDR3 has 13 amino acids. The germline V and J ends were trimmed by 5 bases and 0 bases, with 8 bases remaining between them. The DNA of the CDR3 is TGTGCCAGCAGTAAAGCGGGCTCCTACGAGCAGTACTTC. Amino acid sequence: CASSKAGSYEQYF.

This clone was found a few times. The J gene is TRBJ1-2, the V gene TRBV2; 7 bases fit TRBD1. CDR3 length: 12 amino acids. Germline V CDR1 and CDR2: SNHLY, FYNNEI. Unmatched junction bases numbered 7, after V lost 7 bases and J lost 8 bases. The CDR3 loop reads CASTTGAAGYTF. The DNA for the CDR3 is TGTGCCAGCACTACAGGGGCGGCGGGCTACACCTTC.

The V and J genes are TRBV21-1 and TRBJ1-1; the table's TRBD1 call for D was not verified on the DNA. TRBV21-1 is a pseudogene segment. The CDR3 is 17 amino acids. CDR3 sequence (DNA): TGTGCCAGCAGCAAGGACAGGGGGCCGGTTGGGGACACTGAAGCTTTCTTT. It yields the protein CASSKDRGPVGDTEAFF.

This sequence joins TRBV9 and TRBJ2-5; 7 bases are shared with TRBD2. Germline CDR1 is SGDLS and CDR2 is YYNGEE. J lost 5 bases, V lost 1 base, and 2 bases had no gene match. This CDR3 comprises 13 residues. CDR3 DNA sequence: TGTGCCAGCAGCGTAAACGGGGGGGAGACCCAGTACTTC. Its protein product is CASSVNGGETQYF.

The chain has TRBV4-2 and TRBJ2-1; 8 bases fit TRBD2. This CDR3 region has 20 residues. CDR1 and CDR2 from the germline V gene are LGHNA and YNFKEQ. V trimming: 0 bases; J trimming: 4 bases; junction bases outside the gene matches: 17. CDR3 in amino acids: CASSQDRSASGPTIYNEQFF. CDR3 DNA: TGTGCCAGCAGCCAAGATCGGAGCGCTAGCGGGCCGACAATTTACAATGAGCAGTTCTTC.

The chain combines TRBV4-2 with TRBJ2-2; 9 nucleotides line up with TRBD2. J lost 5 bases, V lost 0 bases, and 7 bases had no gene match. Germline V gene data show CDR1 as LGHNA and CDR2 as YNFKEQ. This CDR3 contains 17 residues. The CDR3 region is CASSQELLAGRTGELFF. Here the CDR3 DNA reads TGTGCCAGCAGCCAAGAGCTTCTAGCGGGGAGAACCGGGGAGCTGTTTTTT.

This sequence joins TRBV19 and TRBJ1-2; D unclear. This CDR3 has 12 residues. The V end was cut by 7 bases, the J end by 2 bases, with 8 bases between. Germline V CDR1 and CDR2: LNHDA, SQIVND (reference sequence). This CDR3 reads CASMEGNYGYTF. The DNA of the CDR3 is TGTGCCAGTATGGAGGGAAACTATGGCTACACCTTC.

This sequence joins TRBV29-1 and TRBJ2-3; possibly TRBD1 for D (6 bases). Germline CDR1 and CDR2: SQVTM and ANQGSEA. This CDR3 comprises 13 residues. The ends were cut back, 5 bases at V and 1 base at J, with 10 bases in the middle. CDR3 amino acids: CSVRQGRTDTQYF. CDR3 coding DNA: TGCAGCGTTCGGCAGGGGCGCACAGATACGCAGTATTTT.

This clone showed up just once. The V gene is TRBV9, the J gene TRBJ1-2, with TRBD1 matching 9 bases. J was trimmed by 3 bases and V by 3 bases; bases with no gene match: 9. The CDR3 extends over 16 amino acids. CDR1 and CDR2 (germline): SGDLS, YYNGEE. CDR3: CASSGPPGTGYYGYTF. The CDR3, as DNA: TGTGCCAGCAGCGGACCTCCCGGGACAGGGTACTATGGCTACACCTTC.

The CDR3 loop is CASSQEIGALETQYF. In nucleotides, the CDR3 is TGTGCCAGCAGCCAAGAAATAGGGGCGCTAGAGACCCAGTACTTC. The chain joins TRBV4-2 to TRBJ2-5; the D gene is possibly TRBD1 (5 bases). V was shortened by 0 bases and J by 4 bases, with 12 bases between the two germline ends. The germline V gene has CDR1 LGHNA and CDR2 YNFKEQ. The CDR3 is 15 amino acids.

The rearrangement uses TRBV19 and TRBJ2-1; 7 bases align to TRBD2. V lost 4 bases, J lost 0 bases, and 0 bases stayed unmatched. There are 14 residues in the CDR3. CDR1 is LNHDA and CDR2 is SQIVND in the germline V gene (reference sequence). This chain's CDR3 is CASSKRGSYNEQFF. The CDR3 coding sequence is TGTGCCAGTAGTAAGCGGGGCTCCTACAATGAGCAGTTCTTC.

For the CDR3, the DNA is TGTGCCAGCAGCTTCGCAGGGGACGGCTACACCTTC. Residues: CASSFAGDGYTF. V is TRBV7-9 and J is TRBJ1-2, with a tentative D call TRBD1 (6 bases). CDR1 is SEHNR and CDR2 is FQNEAQ in the germline V gene (reference sequence). This CDR3 contains 12 residues. Trimming pared 3 bases from V and 8 bases from J, leaving 10 bases between.